These 14 T cell receptor beta chains originate from one sample sequenced in a study of vaccination and CD4 T cells after COVID-19. Antigens for these TCRs are unknown. Treatment indicated: roughly ten-day PBMC culture with coronavirus spike peptide pools or control peptides (ViraFEST assay). The Oncomine TCR Beta short-read assay generated sequence data from the DNA of cultured CD4+ T cells. MiXCR, run by TCRdb on the PCR reads, gives a single entry per CDR3 protein. The sample yields approximately 12,000 distinct CDR3 sequences, around 40% seen once. The material sequenced was cultured CD4+ T cells from blood. These receptors all come from a human donor with COVID-19.

This clonotype has just a few counts. V usage is TRBV30 and J usage is TRBJ1-2, with 10 bases aligning to TRBD1. The CDR3 is 14 amino acids. Unmatched junction bases numbered 9, after V lost 3 bases and J lost 8 bases. Germline CDR1 is GTSNPN and CDR2 is SVGIG (reference sequence). As DNA, the CDR3 is TGTGCCTGGAGCTCGGACAGGGGGTCAGGAGGCTACACCTTC. Its translation is CAWSSDRGSGGYTF.

This clonotype was seen a few times. The J gene is TRBJ1-2, the V gene TRBV6-1, with D perhaps TRBD1 (6 bases). Germline V lookup: CDR1 MNHNS, CDR2 SASEGT. Trimming took 6 bases from V and 1 from J, leaving 9 bases between them. The CDR3 sequence is 13 residues long. The CDR3 reads CASSDRINYGYTF. CDR3 nucleotide sequence: TGTGCCAGCAGCGACAGGATTAACTATGGCTACACCTTC.

Sample share makes this clonotype large (0.1 to 1%). The chain combines TRBV11-3 with TRBJ2-1; TRBD2 is a possible D gene (6 bases). The V end was cut by 6 bases, the J end by 6 bases, with 18 bases between. The CDR3 is 15 residues long. Germline V gene data show CDR1 as SGHNT and CDR2 as YENEEA. The CDR3 is CASSQEGTWSNEQFF. Written as DNA, the CDR3 is TGTGCCAGCAGTCAAGAGGGGACTTGGAGCAATGAGCAGTTCTTC.

The chain is built from TRBV9 and TRBJ2-1; D is undetermined. The length of the CDR3 is 13 residues. The germline gives CDR1 SGDLS, CDR2 YYNGEE. Trimming shortened V by 0 bases and J by 0 bases, and 1 base separated the two germline ends. In DNA, the CDR3 is TGTGCCAGCAGCGTAGACTCCTACAATGAGCAGTTCTTC. It specifies CASSVDSYNEQFF.

There are a few counts of this clonotype. The chain couples TRBV7-8 to TRBJ2-5; D not resolved. The germline V and J ends were trimmed by 3 bases and 2 bases, with 16 bases remaining between them. There are 16 residues in the CDR3. Germline V gene sequence: CDR1 SGHVS, CDR2 FQNEAQ. The CDR3 DNA follows: TGTGCCAGCAGCTTGCAACAGACACCCCTTCAAGAGACCCAGTACTTC. Its translation: CASSLQQTPLQETQYF.

This chain uses TRBV20-1 with TRBJ2-1, with 9 bases that match TRBD2. J was trimmed by 6 bases and V by 3 bases; bases with no gene match: 3. CDR3 size: 13 residues. The V gene's germline CDR1 is DFQATT and CDR2 SNEGSKA (reference sequence). The CDR3 sequence is CSASLAGPNEQFF. The CDR3 DNA sequence: TGCAGTGCTAGTCTAGCGGGGCCCAATGAGCAGTTCTTC.

This sequence joins TRBV28 and TRBJ2-5; TRBD2 aligns across 11 bases. From germline, CDR1 is MDHEN and CDR2 SYDVKM. V shed 6 bases and J 3 bases; nucleotides not matched to a gene: 3. The CDR3 sequence is 14 residues long. The CDR3 DNA sequence: TGTGCCAGCAGCAAACTAGCGGGGGAAGAGACCCAGTACTTC. It specifies CASSKLAGEETQYF.

The V gene is TRBV7-2, the J gene TRBJ1-1; D gene unclear. Germline V gene lookup returns CDR1 SGHTA and CDR2 FQGNSA. Between the trimmed V and J ends, which lost 0 bases and 4 bases, there was a span of 15 bases. CDR3 length: 16 residues. The CDR3 region is CASSLAPTHRGTEAFF. The CDR3 bases are TGTGCCAGCAGCTTAGCGCCGACCCACCGGGGCACTGAAGCTTTCTTT.

In its sample, this clonotype was seen a few times. The V and J genes are TRBV11-2 and TRBJ2-2; 8 bases align to TRBD2. The CDR3 is made up of 16 amino acids. The V segment lost 1 base and the J segment 4 bases; nucleotides outside the gene matches: 5. Germline V gene lookup returns CDR1 SGHAT and CDR2 FQNNGV. The CDR3 DNA follows: TGTGCCAGCAGCTTAGGGGGCGGGGGGACCACCGGGGAGCTGTTTTTT. Residues: CASSLGGGGTTGELFF. Using reference TRBV11-2 and TRBJ2-2 for the parts outside the CDR3, the full variable domain is EAGVAQSPRYKIIEKRQSVAFWCNPISGHATLYWYQQILGQGPKLLIQFQNNGVVDDSQLPKDRFSAERLKGVDSTLKIQPAKLEDSAVYLCASSLGGGGTTGELFFGEGSRLTVL.

V and J are TRBV28 and TRBJ2-5; D might be TRBD1 or TRBD2, each matching 5 bases. The CDR3 is 13 residues long. Germline V CDR1 and CDR2: MDHEN, SYDVKM. V was shortened by 7 bases and J by 5 bases, with 14 bases between the two germline ends. Written as DNA, the CDR3 is TGTGCCAGCATGGGGGTCCTCCGGGAGACCCAGTACTTC. Amino acid sequence: CASMGVLRETQYF.

This clonotype was detected a few times. The rearrangement links TRBV6-2 or TRBV6-3 to TRBJ1-2; 7 bases fit TRBD1. With V trimmed by 5 bases and J by 4 bases, 13 bases remained unmatched. The CDR3 spans 16 residues. Germline V gene sequence: CDR1 MNHEY, CDR2 SVGEGT. The CDR3 region has the DNA TGTGCCAGCAGTATAGGGGGCCCATCCCAATTCTATGGCTACACCTTC. As protein: CASSIGGPSQFYGYTF.

The CDR3 bases are TGTGCCAGCAGTTACCAGGCAGGGACGAACTATGGCTACACCTTC. The encoded protein is CASSYQAGTNYGYTF. V usage is TRBV6-5 and J usage is TRBJ1-2; D is possibly TRBD1 (5 bases). Per the germline V gene, CDR1 is MNHEY and CDR2 is SVGAGI. The V and J ends lost 2 bases and 2 bases respectively, with 12 bases between them. The CDR3 is made up of 15 amino acids.

The V and J genes are TRBV19 and TRBJ1-2, with D perhaps TRBD1 (6 bases). Trimming shortened V by 10 bases and J by 3 bases, and 12 bases separated the two germline ends. Germline CDR1 LNHDA, CDR2 SQIVND (reference sequence). The CDR3 contains 12 residues. In DNA form, the CDR3 reads TGTGCCACCCGTAGGGGGGACTATGGCTACACCTTC. This codes for CATRRGDYGYTF. Looking up the rest from reference TRBV19 and TRBJ1-2 gives the full variable domain: DGGITQSPKYLFRKEGQNVTLSCEQNLNHDAMYWYRQDPGQGLRLIYYSQIVNDFQKGDIAEGYSVSREKKESFPLTVTSAQKNPTAFYLCATRRGDYGYTFGSGTRLTVV.

The gene calls are TRBV7-9 and TRBJ2-1; tentatively, D is TRBD1 (6 bases). Trimming took 5 bases from V and 5 from J, leaving 16 bases between them. CDR3 length: 15 residues. Looked up from germline, CDR1 is SEHNR and CDR2 is FQNEAQ (reference sequence). CDR3 in amino acids: CASSPPGRQDNEQFF. Written as DNA, the CDR3 is TGTGCCAGCAGCCCCCCGGGACGACAGGACAATGAGCAGTTCTTC.